Listed here are 32 T cell receptor beta chains from one sample, sequenced in a study of long-term antiretroviral therapy in people with HIV (dated by TCRdb to 2022 to 2024). The immunoSEQ hsTCRB v3.0 assay was used at survey level resolution to sequence the TRB variable region. TCRdb limited this immuneACCESS table to in-frame rearrangements with V and J called. A share of clones is missing; checked studies link under half to unresolved V genes, and the rest is unexplained. The sample yields 25,000 to 30,000 clones; around 77% were counted once. The ten biggest clones cover 11% of the sample. The sample was unsorted PBMCs, taken 2.1 years after starting antiretroviral therapy. The source of these receptors is a man younger than 40 with HIV.

The chain carries TRBV2 and TRBJ2-1; unclear D gene. The CDR3 totals 16 residues. V was clipped by 7 bases and J by 6 bases, with 22 bases between them. Germline CDR1 is SNHLY and CDR2 is FYNNEI. CDR3 region: CASTRSVDNPTNEQFF. CDR3 sequence (DNA): TGTGCCAGCACACGGTCCGTAGATAACCCCACCAATGAGCAGTTCTTC.

The rearrangement joins TRBV5-1 to TRBJ2-5; 9 bases map to TRBD2. Germline V gives CDR1 SGHRS, CDR2 YFSETQ. Germline trimming cut 2 bases from V and 4 bases from J; bases unmatched to any gene: 6. This CDR3 contains 15 residues. As DNA, the CDR3 is TGCGCCAGCAGCTTTGGGACTAGCACGTTAGAGACCCAGTACTTC. It specifies CASSFGTSTLETQYF.

This clone showed up just a few times. This rearrangement joins TRBV9 to TRBJ1-5, with TRBD1 matching over 9 bases. CDR1 is SGDLS, CDR2 YYNGEE, per germline. The CDR3 has 14 residues. V trimming: 3 bases; J trimming: 9 bases; junction bases outside the gene matches: 7. The CDR3 loop reads CASSATGGLRPQHF. The CDR3 nucleotides are TGTGCCAGCAGCGCCACAGGGGGCTTACGGCCCCAGCATTTT.

The chain couples TRBV7-2 to TRBJ2-7; 12 bases fit TRBD1. Losses at the gene ends were 3 bases for V and 2 bases for J; bases not matched to a gene: 2. This CDR3 contains 15 residues. The germline gives CDR1 SGHTA, CDR2 FQGNSA. CDR3: CASSFRDRGPYEQYF. The CDR3 DNA is TGTGCCAGCAGCTTCCGGGACAGGGGGCCCTACGAGCAGTACTTC.

The CDR3 reads CASSLAPSSYNEQFF. In DNA form, the CDR3 reads TGTGCCAGCAGCTTGGCACCTAGCTCCTACAATGAGCAGTTCTTC. This chain links TRBV5-4 with TRBJ2-1, with D unclear. The CDR3 runs to 15 residues. V lost 0 bases and J lost 0, with 7 bases in between. Germline V lookup: CDR1 SGHNT, CDR2 YYREEE (reference sequence). The full variable domain, with the rest looked up from reference TRBV5-4 and TRBJ2-1, is ETGVTQSPTHLIKTRGQQVTLRCSSQSGHNTVSWYQQALGQGPQFIFQYYREEENGRGNFPPRFSGLQFPNYSSELNVNALELDDSALYLCASSLAPSSYNEQFFGPGTRLTVL.

J is TRBJ1-2 and V is TRBV4-2; D may be TRBD1 (6 bases). The CDR3 is 13 amino acids. V lost 3 bases to trimming and J lost 4 bases, with 9 bases between them. CDR1 and CDR2 (germline): LGHNA, YNFKEQ. In nucleotides, the CDR3 is TGTGCCAGCAGCCATGGGGGGCCCTATGGCTACACCTTC. Encoded protein: CASSHGGPYGYTF.

This clone was observed once. The chain uses TRBV7-9 and TRBJ2-6; 11 nucleotides align to TRBD1. The CDR3 loop spans 16 amino acids. V was pared by 10 bases and J by 1 base, with 6 bases of the junction left unmatched. Germline CDR1 SEHNR, CDR2 FQNEAQ (reference sequence). The CDR3 is CAMARDRGSGANVLTF. For the CDR3, the DNA is TGTGCCATGGCCCGGGACAGGGGGTCTGGGGCCAACGTCCTGACTTTC.

The chain employs TRBV5-1 and TRBJ2-5, with TRBD1 identical over 8 bases. The CDR3 is made up of 14 amino acids. Germline V gene data show CDR1 as SGHRS and CDR2 as YFSETQ. The junction had 7 bases not matched to a gene; V was cut back by 4 bases and J by 5 bases. The CDR3 sequence is CASSIGQGWETQYF. In nucleotides, the CDR3 is TGCGCCAGCAGCATTGGACAGGGATGGGAGACCCAGTACTTC.

The table lists this clone with a few counts. V and J are TRBV25-1 and TRBJ1-2, with D possibly being TRBD1 (5 bases). The CDR3 runs 14 residues. The V gene lost 4 bases and the J gene lost 2 bases, with 11 bases spanning the gap. The germline CDR1 and CDR2 sequences are MGHDK and SYGVNS. The chain's CDR3 is CASSAQGINYGYTF. The DNA of the CDR3 is TGTGCCAGCAGTGCGCAGGGAATCAACTATGGCTACACCTTC.

The chain recombines TRBV5-6 with TRBJ2-7; the D gene could be TRBD1 or TRBD2 (5 bases each). V was shortened by 1 base and J by 2 bases, with 19 bases between the two germline ends. Germline CDR1 SGHDT, CDR2 YYEEEE. The CDR3 has 17 amino acids. The DNA for the CDR3 is TGTGCCAGCAGCTTGTGGGGGATCAAGACCCCTCCCTACGAGCAGTACTTC. It codes for CASSLWGIKTPPYEQYF.

The gene calls are TRBV6-1 and TRBJ2-7; D not certain. The CDR3 consists of 12 residues. In germline, CDR1 is MNHNS, CDR2 SASEGT. V was clipped by 2 bases and J by 10 bases, with 12 bases between them. The CDR3 DNA reads TGTGCCAGCAGTGAATGGTCGGCTAGACAGTACTTC. Amino acid sequence: CASSEWSARQYF.

The chain is built from TRBV6-1 and TRBJ1-3, with D possibly TRBD1 on 5 matching bases. The CDR3 totals 15 residues. CDR1 is MNHNS, CDR2 SASEGT, per germline. Trimming removed 6 bases at V and 0 bases at J, with 12 bases between. As DNA, the CDR3 is TGTGCCAGCAGAGGTCAGGGTGTCTCTGGAAACACCATATATTTT. Translation gives CASRGQGVSGNTIYF.

CDR3 coding DNA: TGTGCCAGCAGCAATATCGACAGACCTAGCACAGATACGCAGTATTTT. Amino acids: CASSNIDRPSTDTQYF. The chain joins TRBV14 to TRBJ2-3, with D maybe TRBD1 (5 bases). Trimming left V 5 bases short and J 0 bases short, with 15 bases between. The germline gives CDR1 SGHDN, CDR2 FVKESK. CDR3 size: 16 residues.

V and J are TRBV6-6 and TRBJ2-1; D is undetermined. Trimming removed 0 bases from V and 12 bases from J, with 15 bases in between. Per germline, CDR1 MNHNY and CDR2 SVGAGI (reference sequence). This CDR3 region has 14 residues. The CDR3 bases are TGTGCCAGCAGTTACTCGACTGGATTGGGTGGGCAGTTCTTC. It translates to CASSYSTGLGGQFF.

The chain links TRBV6-1 to TRBJ2-2, with D unresolved. Per the germline V gene, CDR1 is MNHNS and CDR2 is SASEGT. The length of the CDR3 is 14 residues. Trimming cost V 5 bases and J 5 bases, with 12 bases left between them. Here the CDR3 DNA reads TGTGCCAGCAGTTCCCCGACTTATACCGGGGAGCTGTTTTTT. As protein: CASSSPTYTGELFF.

The V call is TRBV11-2, the J call TRBJ2-1, with a tentative D call TRBD2 (6 bases). V lost 5 bases and J 0 bases, leaving 11 bases between the germline ends. The V gene's germline CDR1 is SGHAT and CDR2 FQNNGV. This CDR3 is built from 15 residues. The CDR3 loop is CASSPRDFSYNEQFF. CDR3 DNA: TGTGCCAGCAGCCCTAGGGACTTCTCCTACAATGAGCAGTTCTTC.

V usage is TRBV5-1 and J usage is TRBJ2-7; TRBD2 matches 8 bases. J lost 3 bases, V lost 0 bases, and 11 bases had no gene match. In germline, CDR1 is SGHRS, CDR2 YFSETQ. CDR3 length: 17 residues. The CDR3 protein is CASSLALRGGRVYEQYF. The CDR3 bases are TGCGCCAGCAGCTTGGCCCTTCGGGGGGGCAGAGTCTACGAGCAGTACTTC.

V and J are TRBV27 and TRBJ1-4; D perhaps matches TRBD1 (5 bases). CDR3 length equals 16 residues. The V end lost 4 bases, the J end lost 6 bases, and 18 bases lay between the germline ends. Germline values: CDR1 MNHEY, CDR2 SMNVEV (reference sequence). The CDR3 spells CASSSIGTYRDEKLFF. CDR3 nucleotide sequence: TGTGCCAGCAGTTCTATCGGGACGTATCGGGATGAAAAACTGTTTTTT.

V usage is TRBV7-3 and J usage is TRBJ1-1; TRBD1 is a possible D gene (6 bases). CDR3 length: 13 amino acids. Per the germline V gene, CDR1 is SGHTA and CDR2 is FQGTGA. V lost 3 bases to trimming and J lost 7 bases, with 12 bases between them. For the CDR3, the DNA is TGTGCCAGCAGCTTGAGGGGGACGAGTGAAGCTTTCTTT. Protein sequence: CASSLRGTSEAFF. The full variable domain, with the rest looked up from reference TRBV7-3 and TRBJ1-1, is GAGVSQTPSNKVTEKGKYVELRCDPISGHTALYWYRQSLGQGPEFLIYFQGTGAADDSGLPNDRFFAVRPEGSVSTLKIQRTERGDSAVYLCASSLRGTSEAFFGQGTRLTVV.

This clone has only one observation. V is TRBV15 and J is TRBJ2-7; D is unclear. Germline CDR1 and CDR2: LNHNV and YYDKDF (reference sequence). The CDR3 is made up of 14 amino acids. The germline V and J ends were trimmed by 1 base and 2 bases, with 9 bases remaining between them. Here the CDR3 reads CATSRGGSTYEQYF. The CDR3 bases are TGTGCCACCAGCAGAGGCGGCAGTACCTACGAGCAGTACTTC.

This clone has more than one count but fewer than ten. The gene calls are TRBV11-2 and TRBJ2-1, with a weak D call TRBD1 (6 bases). The CDR3 loop spans 13 amino acids. V was pared by 4 bases and J by 5 bases, with 9 bases between. From germline, CDR1 is SGHAT and CDR2 FQNNGV. The CDR3 is CASSSRQDNEQFF. CDR3 nucleotide sequence: TGTGCCAGCAGCTCTCGACAGGACAATGAGCAGTTCTTC.

This chain links TRBV28 with TRBJ2-3; D is unclear. Deletions cut 4 bases from V and 0 bases from J, with 11 bases between. The CDR3 spans 15 residues. From germline, CDR1 is MDHEN and CDR2 SYDVKM. The CDR3 is CASSSPSASTDTQYF. CDR3 sequence (DNA): TGTGCCAGCAGTTCCCCGAGCGCGAGCACAGATACGCAGTATTTT.

Only a few counts were recorded for this clone. This chain uses TRBV5-1 with TRBJ1-6; the match to TRBD1 covers 7 bases. V lost 0 bases and J lost 9; bases outside the gene matches: 9. Germline CDR1 reads SGHRS; CDR2 reads YFSETQ. This CDR3 comprises 16 residues. The CDR3 spells CASSLGEGAGFSPLHF. The CDR3 DNA sequence: TGCGCCAGCAGCTTGGGGGAGGGGGCCGGCTTTTCACCCCTCCACTTT.

The rearrangement joins TRBV27 to TRBJ1-1, with D tentatively TRBD1 (5 bases). Trimming took off 3 bases at V and 0 bases at J, with 8 bases between the two ends. The CDR3 covers 14 residues. Per germline, CDR1 MNHEY and CDR2 SMNVEV (reference sequence). CDR3 loop: CASSFSGLNTEAFF. CDR3 DNA sequence: TGTGCCAGCAGTTTTTCAGGGTTGAACACTGAAGCTTTCTTT.

The rearrangement joins TRBV7-6 to TRBJ2-3, with TRBD2 matching over 9 bases. The CDR3 runs to 15 residues. J was trimmed by 1 base and V by 5 bases; bases with no gene match: 4. Germline V gives CDR1 SGHVS, CDR2 FNYEAQ. The CDR3, as DNA: TGTGCCAGCAGCCCTGTAGCGGGGGGCACAGATACGCAGTATTTT. Translation: CASSPVAGGTDTQYF. Using reference TRBV7-6 and TRBJ2-3 for the parts outside the CDR3, the full variable domain is GAGVSQSPRYKVTKRGQDVALRCDPISGHVSLYWYRQALGQGPEFLTYFNYEAQQDKSGLPNDRFSAERPEGSISTLTIQRTEQRDSAMYRCASSPVAGGTDTQYFGPGTRLTVL.

The chain couples TRBV5-6 to TRBJ1-1; D unclear. Germline CDR1 is SGHDT and CDR2 is YYEEEE. V lost 0 bases and J lost 5, with 5 bases in between. The CDR3 runs to 12 residues. CDR3 sequence reads: CASSLEGTEAFF. The CDR3 DNA reads as TGTGCCAGCAGCTTGGAAGGGACTGAAGCTTTCTTT.

The chain couples TRBV5-1 to TRBJ2-1, with D maybe TRBD2 (6 bases). The CDR3 has 13 amino acids. With 4 bases removed from V and 3 bases from J, the gap between germline ends came to 8 bases. The germline V gene has CDR1 SGHRS and CDR2 YFSETQ. The CDR3 loop is CASSPGGYNEQFF. CDR3 nucleotide sequence: TGCGCCAGCAGCCCCGGGGGCTACAATGAGCAGTTCTTC.

The sample holds a few counts of this clone. This chain joins TRBV6-5 and TRBJ1-2, with D hard to call. Per the germline V gene, CDR1 is MNHEY and CDR2 is SVGAGI. The CDR3 runs to 15 residues. The V end was cut by 0 bases, the J end by 3 bases, with 11 bases between. Here the CDR3 reads CASSYSITVYYGYTF. Written as DNA, the CDR3 is TGTGCCAGCAGTTACTCGATTACAGTTTACTATGGCTACACCTTC.

This chain connects TRBV18 to TRBJ1-3, with no clear D. The ends were cut back, 6 bases at V and 0 bases at J, with 6 bases in the middle. Germline V CDR1 and CDR2: KGHSH, LQKENI. This CDR3 spans 13 amino acids. This chain's CDR3 is CASSQISGNTIYF. CDR3 DNA sequence: TGTGCCAGCTCCCAGATCTCTGGAAACACCATATATTTT. The whole variable domain, remainder taken from reference TRBV18 and TRBJ1-3, is NAGVMQNPRHLVRRRGQEARLRCSPMKGHSHVYWYRQLPEEGLKFMVYLQKENIIDESGMPKERFSAEFPKEGPSILRIQQVVRGDSAAYFCASSQISGNTIYFGEGSWLTVV.

The rearrangement joins TRBV5-1 to TRBJ1-6, with TRBD1 matching 9 bases. The V gene's germline CDR1 is SGHRS and CDR2 YFSETQ. This CDR3 has 16 residues. Trimming at V came to 2 bases and at J to 7 bases, leaving 7 bases not matched to a gene. As DNA, the CDR3 is TGCGCCAGCAGCTTTTCCCCGGACAGGGGAAATTCACCCCTCCACTTT. This gives the protein CASSFSPDRGNSPLHF.

The rearrangement joins TRBV10-2 to TRBJ2-1, with TRBD1 matching over 9 bases. CDR3 length equals 14 residues. With 4 bases clipped from V and 2 bases from J, the junction kept 0 bases outside the gene matches. CDR1 and CDR2 from the germline V gene are WSHSY and SAAADI. CDR3 sequence (DNA): TGCGCCAGCAGTGGGACAGGGGCCTACAATGAGCAGTTCTTC. Translated: CASSGTGAYNEQFF.

This chain uses TRBV10-3 with TRBJ2-2; D may be TRBD2 (5 bases). Germline V CDR1 and CDR2: ENHRY, SYGVKD. The CDR3 extends over 13 amino acids. V gave up 7 bases and J gave up 4 bases, with 10 bases separating them. CDR3 loop: CAITGSPTGELFF. In nucleotides, the CDR3 is TGTGCCATCACGGGGTCACCCACCGGGGAGCTGTTTTTT.